This is a list of T cell receptor beta chains from one sample in a study of blood T cells in healthy people across ages. MiXCR was run by TCRdb on the 5' RACE reads, yielding one entry per CDR3 protein. The sample carries 380,000 or so distinct CDR3 sequences, approximately 52% recorded once. The sample consisted of blood. The receptors here all came from a man between 60 and 75 years old in good health. Both conserved end residues are part of each CDR3. A D gene is named only where the DNA matches it firmly. Some rows have no size entry. The others give once, few or many, or a class for an expanded clone.

v_call	clone_size	j_call	d_call	cdr3_nt	cdr3_aa
TRBV7-7	-	TRBJ2-5	TRBD2	TGTGCTAGCGGATCTAGCGGGAATAGGGTTGAGACCCAGTACTTC	CASGSSGNRVETQYF
TRBV5-1	-	TRBJ2-5	-	TGCGCCAGCACCCCTGGGGGATTCCAAGAGACCCAGTACTTC	CASTPGGFQETQYF
TRBV7-2	-	TRBJ1-2	-	TGTGCCAGCAGCTTAGCCCCGCCGGACACCTATGGCTACACCTTC	CASSLAPPDTYGYTF
TRBV5-4	-	TRBJ2-7	TRBD2	TGTGCCAGCAGCTTGGGGCTAGCGGGGGCGTTTGCCTACGAGCAGTACTTC	CASSLGLAGAFAYEQYF
TRBV29-1	few	TRBJ2-7	-	TGCAGCGTAGCCGGGACACGGAGCTCCTACGAGCAGTACTTC	CSVAGTRSSYEQYF
TRBV7-9	once	TRBJ2-2	-	TGTGCCAGCAGCTCACCCCCATGGTTTCAAGTAAGCACCGGGGAGCTGTTTTTT	CASSSPPWFQVSTGELFF
TRBV24-1	-	TRBJ2-7	-	TGTGCCACCAGTGTACAGGGAGGATTCTACGAGCAGTACTTC	CATSVQGGFYEQYF
TRBV5-1	-	TRBJ2-7	-	TGCGCCAGCAGCTTGTGTGAGCAGTACTTC	CASSLCEQYF
TRBV20-1	-	TRBJ2-5	TRBD2	TGCAGTGCTAGAGAGGCGGGAGGGATTACTCAAGAGACCCAGTACTTC	CSAREAGGITQETQYF
TRBV7-2	many	TRBJ2-7	-	TGTGCCAGCAGCTTAGGTTACAGATCCTACGAGCAGTACTTC	CASSLGYRSYEQYF
TRBV5-1	few	TRBJ2-5	-	TGCGCCAGCACACCAACGCCGGGGCAAGGAAAGACCCAGTACTTC	CASTPTPGQGKTQYF
TRBV20-1	few	TRBJ2-5	-	TGCAGTCCCGTGGCTAGCGTGCACCAAGAGACCCAGTACTTC	CSPVASVHQETQYF
TRBV7-2	many	TRBJ2-1	-	TGTGCCAGCAGACAAGGTGCTCTCCCCGACAATGAGCAGTTCTTC	CASRQGALPDNEQFF
TRBV7-2	-	TRBJ2-1	-	TGTGCCAGCCGGCCTCAATCGAATGAGCAGTTCTTC	CASRPQSNEQFF
TRBV29-1	once	TRBJ2-4	-	TGCAGCGTTTTTAGAGTCGGCATTCAGTACTTC	CSVFRVGIQYF
TRBV3-1	many	TRBJ1-2	-	TGTGCCAGCAGCCTAAAGGATACTAATGGCTACACCTTC	CASSLKDTNGYTF